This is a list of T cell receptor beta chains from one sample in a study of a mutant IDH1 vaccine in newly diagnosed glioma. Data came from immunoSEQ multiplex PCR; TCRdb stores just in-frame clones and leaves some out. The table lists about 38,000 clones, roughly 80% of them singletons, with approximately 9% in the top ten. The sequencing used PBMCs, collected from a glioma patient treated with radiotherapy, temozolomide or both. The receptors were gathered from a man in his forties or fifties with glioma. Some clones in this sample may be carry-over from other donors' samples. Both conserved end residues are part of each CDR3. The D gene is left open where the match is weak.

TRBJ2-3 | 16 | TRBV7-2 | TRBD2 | CASSSQAGLSTDTQYF | TGTGCCAGCAGTTCCCAGGCGGGACTATCTACAGATACGCAGTATTTT
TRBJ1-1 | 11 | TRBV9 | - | CASRENTEAFF | TGTGCCAGCAGAGAGAACACTGAAGCTTTCTTT
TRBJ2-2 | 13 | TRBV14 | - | CASSARLTGELFF | TGTGCCAGCAGCGCCCGACTTACCGGGGAGCTGTTTTTT
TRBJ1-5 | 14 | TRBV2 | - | CASGLSQGNQPQHF | TGTGCCAGCGGTTTATCCCAGGGGAATCAGCCCCAGCATTTT
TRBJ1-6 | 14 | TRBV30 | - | CAWSTGLGNSPLHF | TGTGCCTGGTCAACTGGACTCGGTAATTCACCCCTCCACTTT
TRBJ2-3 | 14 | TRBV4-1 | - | CASSPGTEADTQYF | TGCGCCAGCAGCCCAGGGACCGAGGCAGATACGCAGTATTTT
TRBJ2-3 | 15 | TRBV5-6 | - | CASSLTGGGTDTQYF | TGTGCCAGCAGCTTAACGGGGGGCGGCACAGATACGCAGTATTTT
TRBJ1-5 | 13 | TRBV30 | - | CAWSVQTAPPQHF | TGTGCCTGGAGTGTGCAGACCGCGCCGCCCCAGCATTTT
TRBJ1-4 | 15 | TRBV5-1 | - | CASSLNPALAEKLFF | TGCGCCAGCAGCTTGAATCCAGCCTTGGCTGAAAAACTGTTTTTT
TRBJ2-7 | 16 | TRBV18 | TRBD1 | CASSPAGTGGGYEQYF | TGTGCCAGCTCACCGGCCGGGACAGGGGGCGGCTACGAGCAGTACTTC
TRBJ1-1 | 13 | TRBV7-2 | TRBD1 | CASSRDRSIEAFF | TGTGCCAGCAGCCGGGACAGATCTATTGAAGCTTTCTTT
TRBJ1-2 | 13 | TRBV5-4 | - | CASSLVRGYGYTF | TGTGCCAGCAGCTTGGTCCGGGGCTATGGCTACACCTTC
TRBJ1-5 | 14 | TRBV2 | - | CASRWDGSNQPQHF | TGTGCCAGCAGATGGGACGGAAGCAATCAGCCCCAGCATTTT